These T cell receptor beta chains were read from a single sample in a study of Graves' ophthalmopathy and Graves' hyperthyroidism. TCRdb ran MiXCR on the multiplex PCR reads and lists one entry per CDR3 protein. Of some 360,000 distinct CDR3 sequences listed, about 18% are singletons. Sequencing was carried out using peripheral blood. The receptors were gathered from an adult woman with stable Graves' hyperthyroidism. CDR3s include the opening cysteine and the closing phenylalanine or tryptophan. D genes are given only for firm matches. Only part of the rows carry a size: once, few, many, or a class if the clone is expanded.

TGTGCCTGGAGAAGTTCAGGGGGACGGCCACTCTATGGCTACACCTTC CAWRSSGGRPLYGYTF TRBJ1-2 many TRBV30 TRBD1
TGTGCCAGCAGTTTAAAACCCCCTGCGGGGGCCTACTACGAGCAGTACTTC CASSLKPPAGAYYEQYF TRBJ2-7 many TRBV27 .
TGCAGTGCTAGAGACGCGGACAGGGTGGAAACACCCCTCCACTTT CSARDADRVETPLHF TRBJ1-6 . TRBV20-1 TRBD1
TGTGCCAGCAGTAAACGGAGTCCGGACGAGCAGTACTTC CASSKRSPDEQYF TRBJ2-7 . TRBV7-8 .
TGTGCCAGCAGCTTAATAGTACGATACTTTGGGGGAAGTGCCGGGGAGCTGTTTTTT CASSLIVRYFGGSAGELFF TRBJ2-2 few TRBV7-4 .
TGTGCCAGCCAAAGGGACCGAAACTCGGAGCAGTACTTC CASQRDRNSEQYF TRBJ2-7 many TRBV12-3/TRBV12-4 .
TGCGCCAGCAGCACGCAGGGTTCCTACGAGCAGTACTTC CASSTQGSYEQYF TRBJ2-7 . TRBV5-1 .
TGCGCCAGCTCCTCACATCCGGACGGGAGCTACGAGCAGTACTTC CASSSHPDGSYEQYF TRBJ2-7 many TRBV5-1 .
TGTGCCAGCAGTCGCCCGGGACAGGGTCCCACAGATACGCAGTATTTT CASSRPGQGPTDTQYF TRBJ2-3 few TRBV6-1 TRBD1
TGCGCCAGCAGAAGGCGGGAGGATACCGGGGAGCTGTTTTTT CASRRREDTGELFF TRBJ2-2 few TRBV5-1 TRBD2